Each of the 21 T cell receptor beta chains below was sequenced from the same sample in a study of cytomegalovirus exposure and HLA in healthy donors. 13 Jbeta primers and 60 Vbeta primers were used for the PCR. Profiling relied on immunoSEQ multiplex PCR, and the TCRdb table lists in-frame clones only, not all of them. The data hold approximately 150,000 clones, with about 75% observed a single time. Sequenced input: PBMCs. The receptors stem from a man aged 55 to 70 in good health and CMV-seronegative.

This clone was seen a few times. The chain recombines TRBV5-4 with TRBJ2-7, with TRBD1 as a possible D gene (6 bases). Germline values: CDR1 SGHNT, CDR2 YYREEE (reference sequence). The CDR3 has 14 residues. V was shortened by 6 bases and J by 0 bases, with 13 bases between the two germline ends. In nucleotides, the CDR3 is TGTGCCAGCACCGACACAGGGAACTCCTACGAGCAGTACTTC. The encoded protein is CASTDTGNSYEQYF.

The CDR3 coding sequence is TGCGCCAGCAGCTTCGACAGGGGGCGTTCCGGGGAGCTGTTTTTT. Its translation: CASSFDRGRSGELFF. The rearrangement joins TRBV5-1 to TRBJ2-2; the match to TRBD1 covers 10 bases. The germline V gene encodes CDR1 SGHRS and CDR2 YFSETQ. The CDR3 runs 15 residues. The V gene end was trimmed by 2 bases and the J gene end by 6 bases; junction bases not matched to a gene: 4.

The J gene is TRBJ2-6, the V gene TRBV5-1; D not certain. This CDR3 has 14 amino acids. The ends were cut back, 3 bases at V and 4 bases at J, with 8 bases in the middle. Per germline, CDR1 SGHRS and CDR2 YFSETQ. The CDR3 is CASSSSTGANVLTF. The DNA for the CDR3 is TGCGCCAGCAGCTCCTCTACCGGGGCCAACGTCCTGACTTTC.

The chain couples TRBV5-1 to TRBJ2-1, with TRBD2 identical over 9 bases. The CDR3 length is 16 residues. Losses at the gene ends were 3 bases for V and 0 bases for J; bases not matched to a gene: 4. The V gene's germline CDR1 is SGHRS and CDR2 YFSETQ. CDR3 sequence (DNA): TGCGCCAGCAGCTCTGGTAGCGGGAGCTCCTACAATGAGCAGTTCTTC. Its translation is CASSSGSGSSYNEQFF.

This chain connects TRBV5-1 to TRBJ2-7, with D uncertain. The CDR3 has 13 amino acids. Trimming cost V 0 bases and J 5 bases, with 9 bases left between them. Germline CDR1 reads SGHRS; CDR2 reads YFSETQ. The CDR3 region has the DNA TGCGCCAGCAGCTTGGCCAGGCTAAACGAGCAGTACTTC. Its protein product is CASSLARLNEQYF.

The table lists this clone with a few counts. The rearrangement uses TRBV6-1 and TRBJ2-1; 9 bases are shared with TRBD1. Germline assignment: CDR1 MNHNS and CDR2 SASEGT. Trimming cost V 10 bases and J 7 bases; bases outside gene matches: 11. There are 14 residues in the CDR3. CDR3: CATKGGTGYNEQFF. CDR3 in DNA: TGTGCCACCAAGGGCGGGACAGGGTATAATGAGCAGTTCTTC.

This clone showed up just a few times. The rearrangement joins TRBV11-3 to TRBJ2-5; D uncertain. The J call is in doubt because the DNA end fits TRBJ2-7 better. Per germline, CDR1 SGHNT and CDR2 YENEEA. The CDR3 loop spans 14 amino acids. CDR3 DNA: TGTGCCAGCAGCCCCGGAGACCTAGGCTACGAGCAGTACTTC. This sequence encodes CASSPGDLGYEQYF.

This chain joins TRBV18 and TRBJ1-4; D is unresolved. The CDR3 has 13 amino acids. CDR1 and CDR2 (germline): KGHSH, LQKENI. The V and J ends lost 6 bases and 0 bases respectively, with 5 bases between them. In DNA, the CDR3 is TGTGCCAGCTCCCTCGCAACTAATGAAAAACTGTTTTTT. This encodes CASSLATNEKLFF.

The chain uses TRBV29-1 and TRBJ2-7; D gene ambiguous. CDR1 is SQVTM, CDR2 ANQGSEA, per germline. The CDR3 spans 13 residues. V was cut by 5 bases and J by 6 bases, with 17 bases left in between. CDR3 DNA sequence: TGCAGCGTTTGTAACGATGACTCGGGCGAGCAGTACTTC. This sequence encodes CSVCNDDSGEQYF.

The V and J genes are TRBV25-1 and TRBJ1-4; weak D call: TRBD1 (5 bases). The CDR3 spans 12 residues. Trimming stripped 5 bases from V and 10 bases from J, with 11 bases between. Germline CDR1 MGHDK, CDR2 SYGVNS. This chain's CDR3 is CASSSGGGKLFF. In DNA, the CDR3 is TGTGCCAGCAGTTCCGGGGGGGGAAAACTGTTTTTT.

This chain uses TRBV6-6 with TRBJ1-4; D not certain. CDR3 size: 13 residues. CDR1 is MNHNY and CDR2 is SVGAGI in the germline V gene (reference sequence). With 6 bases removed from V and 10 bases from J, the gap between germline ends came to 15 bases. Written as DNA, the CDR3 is TGTGCCAGCAGGGACTCGGATGTAGGAAAACTGTTTTTT. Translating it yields CASRDSDVGKLFF.

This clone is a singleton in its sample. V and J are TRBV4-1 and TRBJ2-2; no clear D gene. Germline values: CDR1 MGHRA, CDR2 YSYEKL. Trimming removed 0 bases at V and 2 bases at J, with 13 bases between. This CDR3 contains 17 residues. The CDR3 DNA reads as TGCGCCAGCAGCCAAGATGATCAAGCGCTTAACACCGGGGAGCTGTTTTTT. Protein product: CASSQDDQALNTGELFF.

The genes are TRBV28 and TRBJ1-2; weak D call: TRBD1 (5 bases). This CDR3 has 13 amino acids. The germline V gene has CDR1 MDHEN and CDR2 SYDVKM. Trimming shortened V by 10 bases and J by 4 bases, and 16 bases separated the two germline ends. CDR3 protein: CATRVSLGYGYTF. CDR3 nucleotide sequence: TGTGCCACCAGGGTAAGCCTAGGCTATGGCTACACCTTC.

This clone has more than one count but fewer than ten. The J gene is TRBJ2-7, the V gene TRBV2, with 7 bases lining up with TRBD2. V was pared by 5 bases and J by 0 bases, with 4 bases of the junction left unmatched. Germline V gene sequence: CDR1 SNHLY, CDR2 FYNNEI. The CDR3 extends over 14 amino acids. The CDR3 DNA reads TGTGCCAGCAGTTGGGGGAGGGTCTCCTACGAGCAGTACTTC. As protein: CASSWGRVSYEQYF.

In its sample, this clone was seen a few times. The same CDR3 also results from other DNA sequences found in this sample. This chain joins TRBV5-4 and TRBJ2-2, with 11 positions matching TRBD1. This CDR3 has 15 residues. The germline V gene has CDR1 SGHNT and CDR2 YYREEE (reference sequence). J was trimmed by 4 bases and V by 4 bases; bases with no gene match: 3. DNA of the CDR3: TGTGCCAGCAGCCAGGGACAGGGGGGCACCGGGGAGCTGTTTTTT. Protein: CASSQGQGGTGELFF.

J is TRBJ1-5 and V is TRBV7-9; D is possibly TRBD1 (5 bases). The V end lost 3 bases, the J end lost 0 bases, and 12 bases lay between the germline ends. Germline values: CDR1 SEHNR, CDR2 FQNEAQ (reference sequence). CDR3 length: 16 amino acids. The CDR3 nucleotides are TGTGCCAGCAGCTTGGTGGGGCAGCCTAGCAATCAGCCCCAGCATTTT. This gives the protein CASSLVGQPSNQPQHF.

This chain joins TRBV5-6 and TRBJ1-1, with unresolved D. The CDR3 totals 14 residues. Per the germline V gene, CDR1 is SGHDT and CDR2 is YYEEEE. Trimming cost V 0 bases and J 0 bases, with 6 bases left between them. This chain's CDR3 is CASSLGQMNTEAFF. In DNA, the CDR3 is TGTGCCAGCAGCTTGGGGCAGATGAACACTGAAGCTTTCTTT.

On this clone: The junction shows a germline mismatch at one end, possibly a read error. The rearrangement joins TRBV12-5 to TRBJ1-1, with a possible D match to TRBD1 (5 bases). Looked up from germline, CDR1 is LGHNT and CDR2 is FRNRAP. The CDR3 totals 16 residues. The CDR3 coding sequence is TGTGCTAGTGGTTTGTCGCGGGGGACCATGAACACTGGAGCTTTCTTT. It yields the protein CASGLSRGTMNTGAFF.

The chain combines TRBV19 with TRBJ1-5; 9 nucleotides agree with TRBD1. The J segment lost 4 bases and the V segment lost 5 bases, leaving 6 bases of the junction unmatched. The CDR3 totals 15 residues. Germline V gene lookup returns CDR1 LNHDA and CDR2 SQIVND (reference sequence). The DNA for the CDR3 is TGTGCCAGTAGTTCTGACAGGGGGAATAATCAGCCCCAGCATTTT. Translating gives CASSSDRGNNQPQHF.

Here the CDR3 DNA reads TGTGCCAGCAGTTTCTATCCTGCGGGGGAGGGGGCTTTCTTT. Translating gives CASSFYPAGEGAFF. The rearrangement uses TRBV28 and TRBJ1-1; possible D gene TRBD1, 5 bases. The CDR3 contains 14 residues. The V gene lost 3 bases and the J gene lost 11 bases, with 19 bases spanning the gap. From germline, CDR1 is MDHEN and CDR2 SYDVKM. The complete variable domain, with remaining parts taken from reference TRBV28 and TRBJ1-1, reads DVKVTQSSRYLVKRTGEKVFLECVQDMDHENMFWYRQDPGLGLRLIYFSYDVKMKEKGDIPEGYSVSREKKERFSLILESASTNQTSMYLCASSFYPAGEGAFFGQGTRLTVV.

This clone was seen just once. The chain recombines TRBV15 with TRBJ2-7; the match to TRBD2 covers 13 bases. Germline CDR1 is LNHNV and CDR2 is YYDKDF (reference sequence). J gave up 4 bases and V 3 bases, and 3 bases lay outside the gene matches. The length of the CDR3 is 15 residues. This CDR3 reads CATSRRTSGSYEQYF. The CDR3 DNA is TGTGCCACCAGCAGGCGGACTAGCGGGAGTTACGAGCAGTACTTC.